The 9 T cell receptor beta chains below were found in one sample sequenced in a study of T cell responses to AZD1222 COVID-19 vaccine. Only in-frame clones appear in the TCRdb table, and some are missing; sequencing was by immunoSEQ multiplex PCR. Of under 150,000 clones in the sample, approximately 94% were seen once. The sequences come from peripheral blood, collected on day 0 of AZD1222 vaccination. The receptors were sampled from an adult in good health.

The V gene is TRBV6-4, the J gene TRBJ2-3, with 9 bases matching TRBD2. V lost 2 bases to trimming and J lost 6 bases; unmatched junction nucleotides: 6. Per the germline V gene, CDR1 is MRHNA and CDR2 is SNTAGT. This CDR3 is built from 15 residues. In DNA, the CDR3 is TGTGCCAGCAGTGACGCTAGCGGGAAAATGGATACGCAGTATTTT. Residues: CASSDASGKMDTQYF.

This clone has just a few counts. The chain carries TRBV5-1 and TRBJ1-1; tentatively, D is TRBD1 (6 bases). CDR3 length: 15 amino acids. Trimming removed 4 bases from V and 0 bases from J, with 13 bases in between. CDR1 SGHRS and CDR2 YFSETQ come from the germline V gene. In DNA form, the CDR3 reads TGCGCCAGCAGCCACGGGGGGGCAATGAACACTGAAGCTTTCTTT. This translates into CASSHGGAMNTEAFF.

The genes are TRBV6-1 and TRBJ1-2; tentative D call: TRBD1 (5 bases). Trimming removed 6 bases at V and 1 base at J, with 9 bases between. The CDR3 length is 13 residues. Looked up from germline, CDR1 is MNHNS and CDR2 is SASEGT. CDR3 nucleotide sequence: TGTGCCAGCAGCCCAGGGTTTAACTATGGCTACACCTTC. Translated: CASSPGFNYGYTF.

V gene TRBV19 combines with J gene TRBJ2-3, with D possibly matching TRBD2 (5 bases). Trimming shortened V by 2 bases and J by 2 bases, and 14 bases separated the two germline ends. The CDR3 is 16 residues long. The germline CDR1 and CDR2 sequences are LNHDA and SQIVND (reference sequence). The DNA of the CDR3 is TGTGCCAGTAGTATACCGTCGAGGGCAGCCACAGATACGCAGTATTTT. As protein: CASSIPSRAATDTQYF.

This rearrangement joins TRBV19 to TRBJ2-5, with TRBD2 matching over 7 bases. The ends lost 6 bases at V and 3 bases at J; junction bases unmatched: 7. Per the germline V gene, CDR1 is LNHDA and CDR2 is SQIVND (reference sequence). There are 14 residues in the CDR3. The DNA of the CDR3 is TGTGCCAGTAGCTACCCGGGGGGAAAAGAGACCCAGTACTTC. Translated: CASSYPGGKETQYF.

The chain recombines TRBV15 with TRBJ2-7; unclear D gene. From germline, CDR1 is LNHNV and CDR2 YYDKDF (reference sequence). This CDR3 has 13 amino acids. V gave up 4 bases and J gave up 2 bases, with 9 bases separating them. In DNA, the CDR3 is TGTGCCACCAGCACAGTGCCGGCCTACGAGCAGTACTTC. It is translated as CATSTVPAYEQYF.

This clone was seen a handful of times. V usage is TRBV11-2 and J usage is TRBJ2-7; 10 bases map to TRBD2. Germline assignment: CDR1 SGHAT and CDR2 FQNNGV. J was trimmed by 7 bases and V by 1 base; bases with no gene match: 4. The CDR3 has 14 amino acids. CDR3: CASSLVRTSGEQYF. In nucleotides, the CDR3 is TGTGCCAGCAGCTTAGTAAGGACTAGCGGAGAGCAGTACTTC.

The rearrangement uses TRBV5-1 and TRBJ2-3; the match to TRBD2 covers 8 bases. Per germline, CDR1 SGHRS and CDR2 YFSETQ. Unmatched junction bases numbered 5, after V lost 0 bases and J lost 5 bases. CDR3 length: 15 amino acids. CDR3 sequence (DNA): TGCGCCAGCAGCTTGGAAAATAGCGGGATAGATACGCAGTATTTT. Translation: CASSLENSGIDTQYF.

In this sample, this clone turned up once. This sequence joins TRBV6-5 and TRBJ1-1, with D maybe TRBD1 (5 bases). Per germline, CDR1 MNHEY and CDR2 SVGAGI. The CDR3 covers 15 residues. Trimming removed 5 bases from V and 4 bases from J, with 17 bases in between. The CDR3 protein is CASSLGRGFGTEAFF. The CDR3 nucleotides read TGTGCCAGCAGTCTCGGAAGGGGCTTCGGCACTGAAGCTTTCTTT.